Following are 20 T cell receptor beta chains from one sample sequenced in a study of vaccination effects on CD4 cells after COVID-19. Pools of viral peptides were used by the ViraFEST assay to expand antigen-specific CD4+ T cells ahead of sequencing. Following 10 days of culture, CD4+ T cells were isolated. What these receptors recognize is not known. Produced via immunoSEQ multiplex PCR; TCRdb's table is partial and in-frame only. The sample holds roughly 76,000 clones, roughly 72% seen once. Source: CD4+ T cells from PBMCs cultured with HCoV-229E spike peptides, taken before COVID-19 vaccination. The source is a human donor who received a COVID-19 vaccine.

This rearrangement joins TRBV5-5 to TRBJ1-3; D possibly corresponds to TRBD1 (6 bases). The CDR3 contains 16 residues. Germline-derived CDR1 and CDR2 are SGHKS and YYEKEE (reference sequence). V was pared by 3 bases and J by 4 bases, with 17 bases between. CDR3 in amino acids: CASSSLTGFSGNTIYF. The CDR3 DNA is TGTGCCAGCAGCTCTCTAACAGGGTTTTCGGGAAACACCATATATTTT.

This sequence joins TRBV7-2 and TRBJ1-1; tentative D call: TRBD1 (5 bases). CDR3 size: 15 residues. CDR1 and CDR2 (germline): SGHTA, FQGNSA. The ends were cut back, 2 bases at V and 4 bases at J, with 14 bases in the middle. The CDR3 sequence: CASSLMVGGFTEAFF. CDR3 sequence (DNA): TGTGCCAGCAGCTTAATGGTCGGGGGGTTCACTGAAGCTTTCTTT.

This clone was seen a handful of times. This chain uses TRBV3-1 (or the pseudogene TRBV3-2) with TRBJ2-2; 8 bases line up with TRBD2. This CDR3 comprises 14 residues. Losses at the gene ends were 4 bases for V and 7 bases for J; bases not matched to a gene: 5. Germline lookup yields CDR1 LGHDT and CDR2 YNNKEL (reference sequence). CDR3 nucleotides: TGTGCCAGCAGCCTCCGGACTAGCTTCGGGGAGCTGTTTTTT. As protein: CASSLRTSFGELFF.

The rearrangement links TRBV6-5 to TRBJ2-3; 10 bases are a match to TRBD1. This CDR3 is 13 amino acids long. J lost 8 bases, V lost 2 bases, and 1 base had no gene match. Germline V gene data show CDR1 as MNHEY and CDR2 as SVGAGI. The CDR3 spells CASSYGTGATQYF. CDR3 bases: TGTGCCAGCAGTTACGGGACAGGGGCTACGCAGTATTTT.

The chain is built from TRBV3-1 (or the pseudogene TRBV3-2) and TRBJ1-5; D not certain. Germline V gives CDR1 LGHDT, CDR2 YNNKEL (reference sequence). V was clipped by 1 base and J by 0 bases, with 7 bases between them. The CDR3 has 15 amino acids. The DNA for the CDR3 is TGTGCCAGCAGCCAAGGGTGGATTAGCAATCAGCCCCAGCATTTT. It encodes CASSQGWISNQPQHF.

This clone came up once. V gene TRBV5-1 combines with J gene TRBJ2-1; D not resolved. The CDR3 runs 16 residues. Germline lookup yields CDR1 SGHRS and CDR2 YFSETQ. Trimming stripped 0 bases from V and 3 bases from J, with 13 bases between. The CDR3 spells CASSLVAAAVYNEQFF. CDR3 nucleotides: TGCGCCAGCAGCTTGGTAGCTGCGGCTGTCTACAATGAGCAGTTCTTC. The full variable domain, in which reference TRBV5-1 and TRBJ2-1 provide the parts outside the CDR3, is KAGVTQTPRYLIKTRGQQVTLSCSPISGHRSVSWYQQTPGQGLQFLFEYFSETQRNKGNFPGRFSGRQFSNSRSEMNVSTLELGDSALYLCASSLVAAAVYNEQFFGPGTRLTVL.

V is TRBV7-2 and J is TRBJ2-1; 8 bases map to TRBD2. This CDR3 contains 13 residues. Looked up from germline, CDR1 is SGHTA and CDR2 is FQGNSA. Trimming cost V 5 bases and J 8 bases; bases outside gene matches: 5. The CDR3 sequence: CASSKTSEHEQFF. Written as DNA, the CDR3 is TGTGCCAGCAGCAAGACTAGCGAACATGAGCAGTTCTTC. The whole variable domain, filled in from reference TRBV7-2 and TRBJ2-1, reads GAGVSQSPSNKVTEKGKDVELRCDPISGHTALYWYRQSLGQGLEFLIYFQGNSAPDKSGLPSDRFSAERTGGSVSTLTIQRTQQEDSAVYLCASSKTSEHEQFFGPGTRLTVL.

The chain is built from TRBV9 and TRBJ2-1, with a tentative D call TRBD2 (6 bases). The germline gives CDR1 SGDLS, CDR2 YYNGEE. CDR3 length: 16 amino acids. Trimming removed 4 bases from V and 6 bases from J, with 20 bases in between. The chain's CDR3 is CASSLNVGGTLNEQFF. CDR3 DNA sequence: TGTGCCAGCAGCTTAAACGTCGGGGGTACACTCAATGAGCAGTTCTTC.

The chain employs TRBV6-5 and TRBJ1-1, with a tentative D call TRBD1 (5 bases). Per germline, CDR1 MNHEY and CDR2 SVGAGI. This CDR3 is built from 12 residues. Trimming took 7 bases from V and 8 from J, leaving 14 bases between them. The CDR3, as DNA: TGTGCCAGCACCAAACCCGGGACCGAAGCTTTCTTT. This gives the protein CASTKPGTEAFF.

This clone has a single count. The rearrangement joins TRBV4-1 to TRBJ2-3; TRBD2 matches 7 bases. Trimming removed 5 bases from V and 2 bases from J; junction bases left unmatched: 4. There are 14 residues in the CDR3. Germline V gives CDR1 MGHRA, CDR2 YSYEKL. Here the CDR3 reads CASSRRDYTDTQYF. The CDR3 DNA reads TGCGCCAGCAGCAGGCGGGACTACACAGATACGCAGTATTTT.

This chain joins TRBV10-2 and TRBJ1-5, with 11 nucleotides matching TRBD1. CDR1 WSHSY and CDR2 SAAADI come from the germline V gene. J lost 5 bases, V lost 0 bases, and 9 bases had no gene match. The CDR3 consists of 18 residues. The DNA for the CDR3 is TGCGCCAGCAGTGAGTCGAAGGGACAGGGGGAAAAAGATCAGCCCCAGCATTTT. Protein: CASSESKGQGEKDQPQHF.

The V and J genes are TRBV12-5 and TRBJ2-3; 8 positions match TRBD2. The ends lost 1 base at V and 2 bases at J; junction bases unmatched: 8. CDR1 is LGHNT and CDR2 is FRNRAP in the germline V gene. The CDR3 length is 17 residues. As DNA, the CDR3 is TGTGCTAGTGGTTTGGACCGGGGGGGACCAATCACAGATACGCAGTATTTT. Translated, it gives CASGLDRGGPITDTQYF.

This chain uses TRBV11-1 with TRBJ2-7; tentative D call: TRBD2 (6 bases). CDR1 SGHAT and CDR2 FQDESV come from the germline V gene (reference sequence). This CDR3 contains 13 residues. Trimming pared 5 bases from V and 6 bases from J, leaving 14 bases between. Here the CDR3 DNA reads TGTGCCAGCAGCCAGGAGGGGCTCGTCGAGCAGTACGTC. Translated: CASSQEGLVEQYV.

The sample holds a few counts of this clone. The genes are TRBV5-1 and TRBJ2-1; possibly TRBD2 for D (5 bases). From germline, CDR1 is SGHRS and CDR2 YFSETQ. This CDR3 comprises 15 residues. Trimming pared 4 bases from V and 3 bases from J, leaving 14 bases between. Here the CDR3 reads CASSPEAGFYNEQFF. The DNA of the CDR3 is TGCGCCAGCAGCCCCGAGGCGGGTTTCTACAATGAGCAGTTCTTC.

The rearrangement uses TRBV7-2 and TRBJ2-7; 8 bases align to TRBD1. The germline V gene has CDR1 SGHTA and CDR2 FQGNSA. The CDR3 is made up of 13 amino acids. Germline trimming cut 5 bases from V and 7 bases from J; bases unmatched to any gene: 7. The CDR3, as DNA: TGTGCCAGCAGCCAGAGGACAGGGCGGGAGCAGTACGTC. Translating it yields CASSQRTGREQYV.

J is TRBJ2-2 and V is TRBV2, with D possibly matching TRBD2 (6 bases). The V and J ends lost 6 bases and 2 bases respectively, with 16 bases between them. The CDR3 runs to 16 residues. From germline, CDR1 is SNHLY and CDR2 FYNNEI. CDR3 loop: CASRSLGGGNTGELFF. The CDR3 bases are TGTGCCAGCAGATCCCTTGGGGGAGGTAACACCGGGGAGCTGTTTTTT. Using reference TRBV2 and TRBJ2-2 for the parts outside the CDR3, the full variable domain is EPEVTQTPSHQVTQMGQEVILRCVPISNHLYFYWYRQILGQKVEFLVSFYNNEISEKSEIFDDQFSVERPDGSNFTLKIRSTKLEDSAMYFCASRSLGGGNTGELFFGEGSRLTVL.

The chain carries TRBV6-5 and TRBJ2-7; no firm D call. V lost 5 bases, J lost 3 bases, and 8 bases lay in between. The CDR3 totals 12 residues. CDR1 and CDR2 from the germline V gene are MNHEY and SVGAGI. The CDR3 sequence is CASSLDGYEQYV. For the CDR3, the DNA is TGTGCCAGCAGTCTGGACGGCTACGAGCAGTACGTC.

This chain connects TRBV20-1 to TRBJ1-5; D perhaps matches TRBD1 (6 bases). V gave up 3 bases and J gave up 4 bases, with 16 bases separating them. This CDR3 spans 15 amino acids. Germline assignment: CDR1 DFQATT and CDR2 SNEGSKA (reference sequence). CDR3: CSASLGGEVNQPQHF. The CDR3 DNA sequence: TGCAGTGCTAGTTTGGGGGGCGAAGTGAATCAGCCCCAGCATTTT.

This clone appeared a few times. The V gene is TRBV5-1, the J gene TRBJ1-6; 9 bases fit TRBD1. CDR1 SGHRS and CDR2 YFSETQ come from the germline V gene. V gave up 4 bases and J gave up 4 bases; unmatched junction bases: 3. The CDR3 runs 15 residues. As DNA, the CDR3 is TGCGCCAGCAGCACCGGACAGGGGTATAATTCACCCCTCCACTTT. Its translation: CASSTGQGYNSPLHF.

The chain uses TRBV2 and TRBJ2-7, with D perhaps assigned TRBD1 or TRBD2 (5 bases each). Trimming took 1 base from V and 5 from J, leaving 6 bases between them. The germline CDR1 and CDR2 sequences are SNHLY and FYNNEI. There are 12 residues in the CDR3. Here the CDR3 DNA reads TGTGCCAGCAGTGAAGGGGGGAACGAGCAGTACGTC. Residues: CASSEGGNEQYV.